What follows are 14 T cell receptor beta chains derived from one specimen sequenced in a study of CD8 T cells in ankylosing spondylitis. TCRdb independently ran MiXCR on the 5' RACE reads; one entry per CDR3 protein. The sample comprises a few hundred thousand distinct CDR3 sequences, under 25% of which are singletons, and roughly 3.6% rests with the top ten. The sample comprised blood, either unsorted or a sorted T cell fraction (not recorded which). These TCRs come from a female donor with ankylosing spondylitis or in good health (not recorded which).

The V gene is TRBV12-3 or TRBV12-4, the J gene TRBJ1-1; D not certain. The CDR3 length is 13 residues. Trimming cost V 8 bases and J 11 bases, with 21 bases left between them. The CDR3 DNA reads TGTGCCAGCTGTGAGTTAGTCCCCCTGAAGGCTTTCTTT. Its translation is CASCELVPLKAFF.

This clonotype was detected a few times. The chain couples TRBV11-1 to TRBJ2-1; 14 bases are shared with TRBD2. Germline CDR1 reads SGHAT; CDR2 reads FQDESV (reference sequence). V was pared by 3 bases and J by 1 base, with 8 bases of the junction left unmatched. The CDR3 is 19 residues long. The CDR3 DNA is TGTGCCAGCAGCTTGACCGGGACTAGCGGGAGAGTGTCCTACAATGAGCAGTTCTTC. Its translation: CASSLTGTSGRVSYNEQFF.

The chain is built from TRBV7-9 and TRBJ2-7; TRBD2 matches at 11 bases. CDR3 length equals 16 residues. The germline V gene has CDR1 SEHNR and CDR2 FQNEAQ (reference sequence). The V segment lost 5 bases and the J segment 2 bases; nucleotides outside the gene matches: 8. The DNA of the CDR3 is TGTGCCAGCAGCCTGACTAGCGGGGAGCGAACCTACGAGCAGTACTTC. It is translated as CASSLTSGERTYEQYF.

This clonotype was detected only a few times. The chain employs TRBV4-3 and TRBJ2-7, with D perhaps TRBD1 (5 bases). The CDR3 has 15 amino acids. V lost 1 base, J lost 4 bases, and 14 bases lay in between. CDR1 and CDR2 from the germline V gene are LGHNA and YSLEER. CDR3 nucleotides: TGCGCCAGCAGCCAAGTAGTCAGGGTAGGGTACGAGCAGTACTTC. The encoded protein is CASSQVVRVGYEQYF.

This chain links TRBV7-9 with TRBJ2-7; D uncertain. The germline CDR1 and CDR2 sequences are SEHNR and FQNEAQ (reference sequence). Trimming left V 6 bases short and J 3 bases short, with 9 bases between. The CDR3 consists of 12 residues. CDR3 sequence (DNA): TGTGCCAGCAGTAGATTTGGCTACGAGCAGTACTTC. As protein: CASSRFGYEQYF.

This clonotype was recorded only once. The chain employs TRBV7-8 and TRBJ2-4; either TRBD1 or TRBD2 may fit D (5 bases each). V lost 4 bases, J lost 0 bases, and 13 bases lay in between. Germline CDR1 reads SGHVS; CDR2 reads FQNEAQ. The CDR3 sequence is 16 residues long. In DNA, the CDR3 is TGTGCCAGCAGCTCTGGGGGAGCTTTAGCCAAAAACATTCAGTACTTC. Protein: CASSSGGALAKNIQYF.

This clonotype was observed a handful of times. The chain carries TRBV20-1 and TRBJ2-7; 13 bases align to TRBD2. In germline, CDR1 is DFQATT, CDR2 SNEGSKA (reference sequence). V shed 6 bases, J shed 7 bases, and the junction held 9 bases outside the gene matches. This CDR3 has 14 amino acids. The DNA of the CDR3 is TGCAGTGCCCGTGGGACTAGCGGGGCCCGTGAGCAGTACTTC. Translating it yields CSARGTSGAREQYF.

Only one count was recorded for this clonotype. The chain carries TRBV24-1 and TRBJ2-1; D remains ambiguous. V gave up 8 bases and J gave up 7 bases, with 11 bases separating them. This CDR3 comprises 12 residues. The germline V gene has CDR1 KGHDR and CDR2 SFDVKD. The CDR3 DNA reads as TGTGCCACCAAGGCCGTGGGAAATGAGCAGTTCTTC. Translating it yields CATKAVGNEQFF.

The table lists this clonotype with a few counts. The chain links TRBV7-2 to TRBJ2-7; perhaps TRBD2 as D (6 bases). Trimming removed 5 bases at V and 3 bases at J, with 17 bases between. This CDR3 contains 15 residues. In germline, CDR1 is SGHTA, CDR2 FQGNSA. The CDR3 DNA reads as TGTGCCAGCAGCCGCGTCCGGGGGTCGAGCTACGAGCAGTACTTC. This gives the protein CASSRVRGSSYEQYF. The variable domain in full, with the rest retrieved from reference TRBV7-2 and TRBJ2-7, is GAGVSQSPSNKVTEKGKDVELRCDPISGHTALYWYRQSLGQGLEFLIYFQGNSAPDKSGLPSDRFSAERTGGSVSTLTIQRTQQEDSAVYLCASSRVRGSSYEQYFGPGTRLTVT.

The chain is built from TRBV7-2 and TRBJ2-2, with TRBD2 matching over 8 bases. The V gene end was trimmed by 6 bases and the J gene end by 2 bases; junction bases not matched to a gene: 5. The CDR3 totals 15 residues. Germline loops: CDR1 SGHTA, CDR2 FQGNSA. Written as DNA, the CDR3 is TGTGCCAGCAGTCGTAGCGGGGTTAACACCGGGGAGCTGTTTTTT. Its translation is CASSRSGVNTGELFF.

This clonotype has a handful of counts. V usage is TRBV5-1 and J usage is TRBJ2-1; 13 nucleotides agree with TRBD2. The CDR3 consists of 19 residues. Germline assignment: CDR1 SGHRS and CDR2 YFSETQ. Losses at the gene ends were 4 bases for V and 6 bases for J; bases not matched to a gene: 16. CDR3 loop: CASSTGHGTSGTAGNEQFF. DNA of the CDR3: TGCGCCAGCAGCACCGGTCACGGGACTAGCGGGACCGCCGGCAATGAGCAGTTCTTC.

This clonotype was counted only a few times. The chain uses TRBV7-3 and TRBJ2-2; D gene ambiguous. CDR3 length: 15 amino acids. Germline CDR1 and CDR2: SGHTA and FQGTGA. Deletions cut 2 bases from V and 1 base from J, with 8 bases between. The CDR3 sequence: CASSLGQVNTGELFF. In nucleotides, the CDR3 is TGTGCCAGCAGCTTAGGGCAGGTGAACACCGGGGAGCTGTTTTTT.

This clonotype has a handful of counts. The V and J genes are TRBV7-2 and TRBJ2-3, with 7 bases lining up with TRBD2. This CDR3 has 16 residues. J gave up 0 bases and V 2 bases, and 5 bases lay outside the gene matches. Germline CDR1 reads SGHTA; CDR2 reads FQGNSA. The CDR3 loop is CASSLNGRASTDTQYF. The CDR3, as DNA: TGTGCCAGCAGCTTAAATGGGAGGGCTAGCACAGATACGCAGTATTTT.

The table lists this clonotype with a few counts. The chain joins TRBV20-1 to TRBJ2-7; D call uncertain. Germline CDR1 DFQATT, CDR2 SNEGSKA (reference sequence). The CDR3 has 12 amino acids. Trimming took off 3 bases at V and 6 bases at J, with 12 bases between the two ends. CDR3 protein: CSASGPPGEQYF. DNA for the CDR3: TGCAGTGCTAGTGGACCCCCGGGCGAGCAGTACTTC.